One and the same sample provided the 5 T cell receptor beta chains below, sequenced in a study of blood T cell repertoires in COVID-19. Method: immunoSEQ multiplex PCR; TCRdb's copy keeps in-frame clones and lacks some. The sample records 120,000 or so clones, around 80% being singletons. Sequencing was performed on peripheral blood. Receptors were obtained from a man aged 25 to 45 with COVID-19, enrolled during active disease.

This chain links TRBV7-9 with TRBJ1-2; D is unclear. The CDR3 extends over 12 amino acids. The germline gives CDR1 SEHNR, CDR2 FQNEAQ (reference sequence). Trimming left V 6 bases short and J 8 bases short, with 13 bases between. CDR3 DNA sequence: TGTGCCAGCAGTCACAGATTGATGGGCTACACCTTC. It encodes CASSHRLMGYTF. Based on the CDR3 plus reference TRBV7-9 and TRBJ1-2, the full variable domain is DTGVSQNPRHKITKRGQNVTFRCDPISEHNRLYWYRQTLGQGPEFLTYFQNEAQLEKSRLLSDRFSAERPKGSFSTLEIQRTEQGDSAMYLCASSHRLMGYTFGSGTRLTVV.

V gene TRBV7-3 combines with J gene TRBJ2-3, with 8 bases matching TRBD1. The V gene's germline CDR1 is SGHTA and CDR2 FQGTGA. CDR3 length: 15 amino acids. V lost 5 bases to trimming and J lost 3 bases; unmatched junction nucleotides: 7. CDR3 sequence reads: CASSPGQGRTDTQYF. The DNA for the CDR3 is TGTGCCAGCAGCCCTGGACAGGGAAGAACAGATACGCAGTATTTT.

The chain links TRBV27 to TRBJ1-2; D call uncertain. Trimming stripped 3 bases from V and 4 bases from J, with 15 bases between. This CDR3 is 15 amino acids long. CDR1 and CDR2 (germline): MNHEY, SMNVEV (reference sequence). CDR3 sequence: CASSFIAEAPYGYTF. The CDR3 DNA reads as TGTGCCAGCAGTTTCATCGCGGAAGCTCCCTATGGCTACACCTTC.

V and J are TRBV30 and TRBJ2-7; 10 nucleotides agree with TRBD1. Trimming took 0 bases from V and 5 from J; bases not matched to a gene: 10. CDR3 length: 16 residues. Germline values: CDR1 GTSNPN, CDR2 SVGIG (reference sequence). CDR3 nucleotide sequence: TGTGCCTGGAGTGTACTAAAGACAGGGGGCTTTCACGAGCAGTACTTC. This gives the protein CAWSVLKTGGFHEQYF.

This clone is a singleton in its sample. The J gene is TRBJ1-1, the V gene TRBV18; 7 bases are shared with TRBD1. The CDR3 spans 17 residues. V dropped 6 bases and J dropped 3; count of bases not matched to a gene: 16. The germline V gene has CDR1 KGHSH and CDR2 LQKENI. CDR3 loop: CASSASTGEAGDTEAFF. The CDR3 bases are TGTGCCAGCTCGGCCTCTACAGGGGAGGCCGGCGACACTGAAGCTTTCTTT.